The clone carrying this TCR beta chain came up a few times. Its antigen is as yet unknown. Both 60 Vbeta primers and 13 Jbeta primers went into the PCR. Profiled with immunoSEQ multiplex PCR; TCRdb holds only in-frame clones, not every one. The sample records some 120,000 clones, less than 80% being singletons. This CDR3 has 14 amino acids. The data stem from a study of cytomegalovirus exposure and HLA in healthy donors. For the study at large: Among about 179 million T cells, an earlier analysis found roughly 100 million unique TCR beta sequences. Study-wide points: Later findings reportedly placed an Asian-associated ancestry cluster below the roughly 700-donor mean for N-insertions.

The TCR was taken from a man aged 35 to 55 in good health and CMV-seropositive. The sequenced sample consisted of PBMCs. V is TRBV21-1 and J is TRBJ2-7; the table's D call TRBD2 went unverified against the DNA. TRBV21-1 constitutes a pseudogene. CDR3 sequence reads: CASTSPGGNWEQYF. The CDR3 region has the DNA TGTGCCAGCACCTCCCCGGGGGGGAACTGGGAGCAGTACTTC.